The clone carrying this TCR beta chain was recorded only once. This record comes from a study of sequential checkpoint blockade in melanoma. Study-level information: Arm A got nivolumab then ipilimumab; arm B the reverse, 1:1. Each arm's sequence ended with maintenance nivolumab.

Sample treatment: randomized to nivolumab then ipilimumab (arm A) or the reverse (arm B). No patient had prior DNA-damaging chemotherapy. Sorted cells were live CD3+CD8+, lacking CD19 and CD56, from PBMCs. The CDR3 is 14 amino acids. Trimming shortened V by 7 bases and J by 4 bases, and 16 bases separated the two germline ends. Germline V gene lookup returns CDR1 ENHRY and CDR2 SYGVKD. Data came from immunoSEQ multiplex PCR; TCRdb stores just in-frame clones and leaves some out. The sample lists under 20,000 clones, just over 70% seen once, with about 10% in the top ten. Material: CD8+ T cells sorted from blood (inferred from file names), obtained from a patient given nivolumab and ipilimumab in sequence. The chain employs TRBV10-3 and TRBJ1-2; tentatively, D is TRBD1 (5 bases). The TCR was taken from a human donor with melanoma. The CDR3: CAITEPGNGYGYTF. For the CDR3, the DNA is TGTGCCATCACCGAGCCAGGGAACGGCTATGGCTACACCTTC.